This T cell receptor beta chain was captured by sequencing in a study of cytomegalovirus exposure and HLA in healthy donors. The wider study: HLA-typed donors were the source of approximately 88 million unique TCRs held in an early data release.

Note on this clone: Antigen specificity is unknown.

Germline V gene data show CDR1 as SGHAT and CDR2 as FQNNGV. The CDR3 extends over 13 amino acids. V lost 5 bases and J lost 3; bases outside the gene matches: 0. Study conclusions and caveats: Using the classifier, cytomegalovirus status was reportedly diagnosed with high specificity and sensitivity.

The PCR ran on 60 Vbeta and 13 Jbeta primers. The assay was immunoSEQ multiplex PCR, and TCRdb's table has in-frame clones only and misses some. The table lists 130,000 to 150,000 clones, over 60% of them singletons. The gene calls are TRBV11-2 and TRBJ2-5, with 10 positions matching TRBD1. The material sequenced was PBMCs. This receptor was identified in a woman aged 45-65 years in good health and CMV-seronegative. Written as DNA, the CDR3 is TGTGCCAGCAGCGGGACAGGGGAAGAGACCCAGTACTTC. Protein sequence: CASSGTGEETQYF.